Each of the 14 T cell receptor beta chains below was sequenced from the same sample in a study of CD8 T cells in ankylosing spondylitis. MiXCR was run by TCRdb on the 5' RACE reads, yielding one entry per CDR3 protein. The sample has 50,000 or so distinct CDR3 sequences, 7.4% seen once. The sample taken for sequencing was blood, either unsorted or a sorted T cell fraction (not recorded which). All receptors come from a female donor with ankylosing spondylitis or in good health (not recorded which).

This clonotype was detected many times. The genes are TRBV29-1 and TRBJ1-2; TRBD1 might be the D (5 bases). Germline lookup yields CDR1 SQVTM and CDR2 ANQGSEA. There are 12 residues in the CDR3. The germline V and J ends were trimmed by 3 bases and 9 bases, with 14 bases remaining between them. The DNA for the CDR3 is TGCAGCGTTGATGGGGCAGTTGGTAGCTACACCTTC. This sequence encodes CSVDGAVGSYTF.

This clonotype was counted many times. As DNA, the CDR3 is TGTGCCAGCAGCAACAGACAGGGGAGAGGCGGGGAGCTGTTTTTT. Its translation is CASSNRQGRGGELFF. The chain combines TRBV5-4 with TRBJ2-2, with TRBD1 matching 8 bases. The CDR3 spans 15 residues. CDR1 is SGHNT, CDR2 YYREEE, per germline (reference sequence). With 4 bases clipped from V and 7 bases from J, the junction kept 9 bases outside the gene matches.

The chain uses TRBV28 and TRBJ2-6; weak D call: TRBD1 (5 bases). Germline CDR1 is MDHEN and CDR2 is SYDVKM. The CDR3 covers 17 residues. Trimming shortened V by 5 bases and J by 0 bases, and 14 bases separated the two germline ends. This CDR3 is CASSPMLQASGANVLTF. The CDR3 coding sequence is TGTGCCAGCAGTCCAATGCTACAGGCCTCTGGGGCCAACGTCCTGACTTTC. The full variable domain, its missing parts supplied by reference TRBV28 and TRBJ2-6, is DVKVTQSSRYLVKRTGEKVFLECVQDMDHENMFWYRQDPGLGLRLIYFSYDVKMKEKGDIPEGYSVSREKKERFSLILESASTNQTSMYLCASSPMLQASGANVLTFGAGSRLTVL.

This clonotype has ten or more counts. The chain is built from TRBV5-1 and TRBJ2-5, with 8 bases matching TRBD1. Germline V gives CDR1 SGHRS, CDR2 YFSETQ. CDR3 length: 15 amino acids. Germline trimming cut 4 bases from V and 4 bases from J; bases unmatched to any gene: 9. For the CDR3, the DNA is TGCGCCAGCAGCGCCCGACCAGACAGGGGAGAGACCCAGTACTTC. It is translated as CASSARPDRGETQYF. The full variable domain, its missing parts supplied by reference TRBV5-1 and TRBJ2-5, is KAGVTQTPRYLIKTRGQQVTLSCSPISGHRSVSWYQQTPGQGLQFLFEYFSETQRNKGNFPGRFSGRQFSNSRSEMNVSTLELGDSALYLCASSARPDRGETQYFGPGTRLLVL.

This clonotype has at least ten counts. The chain uses TRBV5-5 and TRBJ1-4, with TRBD1 identical over 11 bases. This CDR3 has 15 residues. Trimming took 3 bases from V and 6 from J; bases not matched to a gene: 4. Germline V lookup: CDR1 SGHKS, CDR2 YYEKEE (reference sequence). The CDR3 here is CASSWRDRGDEKLFF. The CDR3 region has the DNA TGTGCCAGCAGCTGGAGGGACAGGGGGGATGAAAAACTGTTTTTT.

With respect to this clonotype: A single base separates this from a much larger clone, so it may be a read error. This chain uses TRBV5-1 with TRBJ2-3, with a weak D call TRBD2 (5 bases). CDR1 and CDR2 (germline): SGHRS, YFSETQ. The CDR3 has 13 amino acids. Here the CDR3 DNA reads TGCGCCAGCAGCTCGGACTCCTTAGATACGCAGTGTTTT. It encodes CASSSDSLDTQCF.

This clonotype was recorded many times. The rearrangement links TRBV5-1 to TRBJ1-5; 9 positions agree with TRBD1. With 6 bases clipped from V and 6 bases from J, the junction kept 10 bases outside the gene matches. The V gene's germline CDR1 is SGHRS and CDR2 YFSETQ. This CDR3 has 15 amino acids. The CDR3 sequence: CASTQTGGQGQPQHF. The CDR3 DNA is TGCGCCAGCACTCAAACAGGGGGCCAAGGTCAGCCCCAGCATTTT. The full variable domain, rest sourced from reference TRBV5-1 and TRBJ1-5, is KAGVTQTPRYLIKTRGQQVTLSCSPISGHRSVSWYQQTPGQGLQFLFEYFSETQRNKGNFPGRFSGRQFSNSRSEMNVSTLELGDSALYLCASTQTGGQGQPQHFGDGTRLSIL.

There are a few counts of this clonotype. V usage is TRBV6-6 and J usage is TRBJ1-1, with a possible D match to TRBD1 (5 bases). Per the germline V gene, CDR1 is MNHNY and CDR2 is SVGAGI (reference sequence). This CDR3 comprises 14 residues. Trimming removed 6 bases at V and 0 bases at J, with 11 bases between. The DNA of the CDR3 is TGTGCCAGCAGAGAGATAGGGGTGAACACTGAAGCTTTCTTT. This translates into CASREIGVNTEAFF.

This clonotype was seen repeatedly, ten times or more. The chain carries TRBV10-3 and TRBJ2-1, with TRBD2 as a possible D gene (6 bases). Trimming removed 5 bases from V and 0 bases from J, with 14 bases in between. CDR1 and CDR2 from the germline V gene are ENHRY and SYGVKD. There are 16 residues in the CDR3. The CDR3 loop reads CAISPRLDSSYNEQFF. CDR3 in DNA: TGTGCCATCAGTCCCCGACTAGACAGCTCCTACAATGAGCAGTTCTTC.

This clonotype is medium-sized (0.01 to 0.1%). The V call is TRBV5-4, the J call TRBJ1-4; D might be TRBD1 (5 bases). This CDR3 spans 16 amino acids. Deletions cut 0 bases from V and 5 bases from J, with 14 bases between. The germline V gene encodes CDR1 SGHNT and CDR2 YYREEE (reference sequence). CDR3 bases: TGTGCCAGCAGCTTGGCGACAGCTTCGGAAAATGAAAAACTGTTTTTT. It translates to CASSLATASENEKLFF. Looking up the rest from reference TRBV5-4 and TRBJ1-4 gives the full variable domain: ETGVTQSPTHLIKTRGQQVTLRCSSQSGHNTVSWYQQALGQGPQFIFQYYREEENGRGNFPPRFSGLQFPNYSSELNVNALELDDSALYLCASSLATASENEKLFFGSGTQLSVL.

The J gene is TRBJ2-1, the V gene TRBV27; possible D gene TRBD2, 6 bases. Germline CDR1 MNHEY, CDR2 SMNVEV (reference sequence). Deletions cut 7 bases from V and 7 bases from J, with 14 bases between. The CDR3 consists of 13 residues. CDR3 bases: TGTGCCAGCACCCCAAATGGGGGGAATGAGCAGTTCTTC. Translating it yields CASTPNGGNEQFF.

This clonotype was seen many times. The CDR3 region has the DNA TGTGCCAGCAGCCTCTCGACTAGCGGTCCCTACAATGAGCAGTTCTTC. The encoded protein is CASSLSTSGPYNEQFF. The chain combines TRBV6-1 with TRBJ2-1; 9 bases are shared with TRBD2. CDR3 size: 16 residues. V gave up 6 bases and J gave up 2 bases; unmatched junction bases: 8. CDR1 is MNHNS, CDR2 SASEGT, per germline.

This clonotype has at least ten counts. The V call is TRBV12-3 or TRBV12-4, the J call TRBJ1-1, with D possibly TRBD1 on 6 matching bases. The V end lost 6 bases, the J end lost 11 bases, and 16 bases lay between the germline ends. The CDR3 contains 12 residues. CDR3 loop: CASRLQGSRAFF. DNA of the CDR3: TGTGCCAGCAGATTACAGGGTTCTAGGGCTTTCTTT.

This chain links TRBV29-1 with TRBJ2-1; 8 nucleotides line up with TRBD1. The ends lost 6 bases at V and 7 bases at J; junction bases unmatched: 5. From germline, CDR1 is SQVTM and CDR2 ANQGSEA. CDR3 length equals 12 residues. The CDR3 spells CSVPGGGNEQFF. The CDR3 nucleotides read TGCAGCGTCCCAGGGGGCGGGAATGAGCAGTTCTTC.